The TCR beta chain described here comes from a study of blood T cell repertoires in COVID-19. The assay was immunoSEQ multiplex PCR, and TCRdb's table has in-frame clones only and misses some. The sample lists around 40,000 clones; about 90% were seen once. The length of the CDR3 is 13 residues. The ends were cut back, 2 bases at V and 8 bases at J, with 10 bases in the middle. The receptor was isolated from a woman of 80 years or more with acute or convalescent COVID-19. This chain uses TRBV12-3 or TRBV12-4 with TRBJ2-4, with D unresolved. The sequenced material came from peripheral blood. CDR3 residues: CASSLSTVDIQYF. For the CDR3, the DNA is TGTGCCAGCAGTTTATCAACAGTTGACATTCAGTACTTC.